These 32 T cell receptor beta chains were all obtained from the same sample, sequenced in a study of CD8 T cells in Susac syndrome. Reverse transcription of about 0.45 to 1 ug RNA was performed with random hexamers. TCRdb itself ran the immunoSEQ multiplex PCR reads through MiXCR, one entry per CDR3 protein. The table shows roughly 200,000 distinct CDR3 sequences, with 90% to 97% occurring only once. Sequenced input: CD4+ T cells from PBMCs. All receptors derive from a human donor with multiple sclerosis.

This chain links TRBV6-1 with TRBJ2-7; possibly TRBD1 or TRBD2 for D (5 bases each). V lost 8 bases and J 0 bases, leaving 29 bases between the germline ends. Per the germline V gene, CDR1 is MNHNS and CDR2 is SASEGT. The CDR3 has 19 residues. The CDR3 region is CASRGRGSGTTLLSYEQYF. The CDR3 DNA is TGTGCCAGCCGAGGAAGGGGCAGCGGAACCACCTTGCTCTCCTACGAGCAGTACTTC.

This chain links TRBV29-1 with TRBJ1-1; D gene unclear. The germline CDR1 and CDR2 sequences are SQVTM and ANQGSEA. CDR3 length equals 13 residues. V gave up 3 bases and J gave up 7 bases, with 15 bases separating them. CDR3 coding DNA: TGCAGCGTTGAGGGCAGGATAGGGAATGAAGCTTTCTTT. It translates to CSVEGRIGNEAFF.

This clonotype was recorded once. At one of its ends the junction is not consistent with the germline gene, which may arise from a read error. The V and J genes are TRBV28 and TRBJ2-7, with 7 bases aligning to TRBD1. This CDR3 has 15 amino acids. Germline loops: CDR1 MDHEN, CDR2 SYDVKM. CDR3 in amino acids: CASSSPGQALSTSGF. CDR3 in DNA: TGTGCCAGCAGCAGCCCAGGACAGGCACTCAGTACTTCCGGCTTC.

The chain is built from TRBV30 and TRBJ1-2, with D perhaps TRBD1 (5 bases). V lost 3 bases and J 1 base, leaving 9 bases between the germline ends. This CDR3 comprises 13 residues. Germline CDR1 and CDR2: GTSNPN and SVGIG (reference sequence). The CDR3 DNA sequence: TGTGCCTGGAGGCAGGGATTTAACTATGGCTACACCTTC. This codes for CAWRQGFNYGYTF. Variable domain in full (rest from reference TRBV30 and TRBJ1-2): SQTIHQWPATLVQPVGSPLSLECTVEGTSNPNLYWYRQAAGRGLQLLFYSVGIGQISSEVPQNLSASRPQDRQFILSSKKLLLSDSGFYLCAWRQGFNYGYTFGSGTRLTVV.

The chain has TRBV30 and TRBJ1-2; D is possibly TRBD1 (5 bases). The CDR3 is made up of 15 amino acids. Germline V gene data show CDR1 as GTSNPN and CDR2 as SVGIG (reference sequence). V was trimmed by 0 bases and J by 7 bases, leaving 18 bases between them. The CDR3 coding sequence is TGTGCCTGGAGTGTAATGGGCAGGGCGACGGCTGGCTACACCTTC. Translation: CAWSVMGRATAGYTF.

The chain joins TRBV7-2 to TRBJ1-1; no firm D call. This CDR3 region has 12 residues. V was pared by 1 base and J by 7 bases, with 7 bases between. CDR1 and CDR2 from the germline V gene are SGHTA and FQGNSA. CDR3 sequence reads: CASSLVTSEAFF. As DNA, the CDR3 is TGTGCCAGCAGCTTAGTAACCAGTGAAGCTTTCTTT.

This rearrangement joins TRBV20-1 to TRBJ2-7; D not resolved. The ends were cut back, 6 bases at V and 2 bases at J, with 11 bases in the middle. The CDR3 consists of 12 residues. CDR1 and CDR2 from the germline V gene are DFQATT and SNEGSKA (reference sequence). The CDR3 DNA reads TGCAGTGCGTTGGAACCAACCTACGAGCAGTACTTC. Protein product: CSALEPTYEQYF.

V usage is TRBV27 and J usage is TRBJ2-5, with 7 bases aligning to TRBD1. This CDR3 spans 13 amino acids. V lost 2 bases, J lost 7 bases, and 4 bases stayed unmatched. Germline assignment: CDR1 MNHEY and CDR2 SMNVEV (reference sequence). The CDR3 DNA follows: TGTGCCAGCAGTTTAGAGACAGGGATGACCCAGTACTTC. This codes for CASSLETGMTQYF.

This sequence joins TRBV27 and TRBJ1-1; the D is unclear. The V gene's germline CDR1 is MNHEY and CDR2 SMNVEV (reference sequence). V was shortened by 2 bases and J by 3 bases, with 7 bases between the two germline ends. This CDR3 spans 13 amino acids. CDR3 sequence (DNA): TGTGCCAGCAGTTTAAACGGGGACACTGAAGCTTTCTTT. Translating gives CASSLNGDTEAFF.

The chain uses TRBV30 and TRBJ1-1; D ambiguous. The CDR3 is 13 residues long. V gave up 0 bases and J gave up 7 bases, with 12 bases separating them. Germline-derived CDR1 and CDR2 are GTSNPN and SVGIG (reference sequence). The CDR3 is CAWSVKLGHEAFF. DNA for the CDR3: TGTGCCTGGAGTGTAAAGTTGGGTCATGAAGCTTTCTTT.

This clonotype occurred once. CDR3 sequence reads: CSVGTRLYTQYF. In nucleotides, the CDR3 is TGCAGCGTAGGGACTAGGTTGTATACGCAGTATTTT. The V and J genes are TRBV29-1 and TRBJ2-3, with 8 bases matching TRBD2. V shed 6 bases and J 7 bases; nucleotides not matched to a gene: 6. Germline V lookup: CDR1 SQVTM, CDR2 ANQGSEA. There are 12 residues in the CDR3.

The chain joins TRBV6-5 to TRBJ1-2; D is undetermined. The germline V and J ends were trimmed by 7 bases and 7 bases, with 16 bases remaining between them. Germline assignment: CDR1 MNHEY and CDR2 SVGAGI. CDR3 length: 13 amino acids. CDR3 sequence reads: CASTPGSRVGYTF. Here the CDR3 DNA reads TGTGCCAGCACCCCGGGGTCGCGTGTTGGCTACACCTTC.

The CDR3 protein is CSAYGLAGLRGEQFF. The CDR3 nucleotides are TGCAGTGCTTACGGACTAGCGGGGCTTCGGGGTGAGCAGTTCTTC. This chain uses TRBV20-1 with TRBJ2-1, with 12 bases aligning to TRBD2. Per the germline V gene, CDR1 is DFQATT and CDR2 is SNEGSKA (reference sequence). CDR3 length: 15 amino acids. Unmatched junction bases numbered 11, after V lost 5 bases and J lost 9 bases.

The rearrangement joins TRBV20-1 to TRBJ2-3, with TRBD2 identical over 9 bases. After removal of 3 bases from V and 2 bases from J, the junction contained 3 bases not matched to a gene. The CDR3 spans 14 residues. Germline V gene data show CDR1 as DFQATT and CDR2 as SNEGSKA (reference sequence). CDR3 DNA sequence: TGCAGTGCTAGCCTAGCGGGGTACACAGATACGCAGTATTTT. It translates to CSASLAGYTDTQYF.

This chain uses TRBV9 with TRBJ2-7; D unclear. The germline V gene encodes CDR1 SGDLS and CDR2 YYNGEE. CDR3 length equals 14 residues. The V end was cut by 4 bases, the J end by 4 bases, with 15 bases between. The CDR3 nucleotides read TGTGCCAGCAGCCCGTCCCTACGAAGTTACGAGCAGTACTTC. Amino acid sequence: CASSPSLRSYEQYF.

The rearrangement uses TRBV20-1 and TRBJ1-5; D is unclear. V was clipped by 3 bases and J by 5 bases, with 8 bases between them. This CDR3 has 12 residues. Germline CDR1 is DFQATT and CDR2 is SNEGSKA (reference sequence). The CDR3 DNA sequence: TGCAGTGCTAGTCGTGGTGATCAGCCCCAGCATTTT. Amino acids: CSASRGDQPQHF.

This chain connects TRBV28 to TRBJ1-6; possibly TRBD1 for D (6 bases). The CDR3 is 13 residues long. The V and J ends lost 5 bases and 8 bases respectively, with 10 bases between them. Germline CDR1 reads MDHEN; CDR2 reads SYDVKM. The CDR3 DNA follows: TGTGCCAGCAGTGAGGGGGGAGATTCACCCCTCCACTTT. This translates into CASSEGGDSPLHF. Looking up the rest from reference TRBV28 and TRBJ1-6 gives the full variable domain: DVKVTQSSRYLVKRTGEKVFLECVQDMDHENMFWYRQDPGLGLRLIYFSYDVKMKEKGDIPEGYSVSREKKERFSLILESASTNQTSMYLCASSEGGDSPLHFGNGTRLTVT.

This chain joins TRBV25-1 and TRBJ1-2; unclear D gene. Trimming removed 4 bases at V and 2 bases at J, with 8 bases between. Germline loops: CDR1 MGHDK, CDR2 SYGVNS. This CDR3 is 13 amino acids long. CDR3 sequence (DNA): TGTGCCAGCAGTGCGAAAGCGAACTATGGCTACACCTTC. This sequence encodes CASSAKANYGYTF.

The rearrangement uses TRBV2 and TRBJ2-7, with a weak D call TRBD2 (5 bases). This CDR3 has 14 residues. Deletions cut 4 bases from V and 3 bases from J, with 13 bases between. CDR1 is SNHLY, CDR2 FYNNEI, per germline. The CDR3 DNA follows: TGTGCCAGCAGTGCGGACGGGGTTGTCTACGAGCAGTACTTC. It translates to CASSADGVVYEQYF.

The genes are TRBV2 and TRBJ2-3; TRBD1 matches 7 bases. Trimming cost V 6 bases and J 2 bases; bases outside gene matches: 8. Germline V gene lookup returns CDR1 SNHLY and CDR2 FYNNEI. The CDR3 length is 15 residues. This CDR3 reads CASRVTGAPTDTQYF. CDR3 nucleotides: TGTGCCAGCAGAGTTACAGGGGCCCCCACAGATACGCAGTATTTT.

This chain joins TRBV7-9 and TRBJ2-3; D is unresolved. The CDR3 has 12 residues. The germline gives CDR1 SEHNR, CDR2 FQNEAQ (reference sequence). The V end was cut by 2 bases, the J end by 6 bases, with 6 bases between. The CDR3, as DNA: TGTGCCAGCAGCTTAATCGGGGATACGCAGTATTTT. Translation gives CASSLIGDTQYF. Drawing the rest from reference TRBV7-9 and TRBJ2-3, the complete variable domain is DTGVSQNPRHKITKRGQNVTFRCDPISEHNRLYWYRQTLGQGPEFLTYFQNEAQLEKSRLLSDRFSAERPKGSFSTLEIQRTEQGDSAMYLCASSLIGDTQYFGPGTRLTVL.

The CDR3 coding sequence is TGTGCCAGTAGTATCTCCCGGGGGCGGCTCCAAGAGACCCAGTACTTC. Protein sequence: CASSISRGRLQETQYF. The rearrangement uses TRBV19 and TRBJ2-5; tentatively, D is TRBD1 or TRBD2 (6 bases each). The V gene's germline CDR1 is LNHDA and CDR2 SQIVND (reference sequence). This CDR3 region has 16 residues. V lost 3 bases and J 1 base, leaving 15 bases between the germline ends.

The chain links TRBV4-1 to TRBJ2-7, with D unresolved. The germline V gene has CDR1 MGHRA and CDR2 YSYEKL. V was shortened by 0 bases and J by 6 bases, with 12 bases between the two germline ends. The CDR3 consists of 14 residues. The CDR3 DNA reads as TGCGCCAGCAGCCAAGAGGGTCGGCCCCGCGAGCAGTACTTC. Translated: CASSQEGRPREQYF.

This chain joins TRBV30 and TRBJ1-2, with TRBD1 as a possible D gene (6 bases). CDR3 size: 14 residues. V was trimmed by 2 bases and J by 4 bases, leaving 14 bases between them. Per the germline V gene, CDR1 is GTSNPN and CDR2 is SVGIG (reference sequence). The CDR3 here is CAWSSPGTIYGYTF. CDR3 DNA: TGTGCCTGGAGTTCCCCCGGGACAATCTATGGCTACACCTTC.

V is TRBV7-2 and J is TRBJ2-5; D is perhaps TRBD2 (6 bases). This CDR3 is built from 14 residues. V shed 5 bases and J shed 1 base, with 11 bases lying between them. Germline CDR1 SGHTA, CDR2 FQGNSA. CDR3 sequence reads: CASSPGLIQETQYF. The CDR3 bases are TGTGCCAGCAGCCCGGGACTGATCCAAGAGACCCAGTACTTC.

The CDR3 is CASSLSIGNTEAFF. The CDR3 DNA is TGTGCCAGCAGCCTCAGTATAGGCAACACTGAAGCTTTCTTT. The chain uses TRBV28 and TRBJ1-1; D call uncertain. The CDR3 is 14 residues long. The germline gives CDR1 MDHEN, CDR2 SYDVKM. V lost 6 bases and J 2 bases, leaving 13 bases between the germline ends.

This clonotype has just one count. The chain carries TRBV21-1 and TRBJ1-2; the table gives TRBD1 as D, unverified against the DNA. TRBV21-1 is a listed pseudogene. CDR3 size: 16 residues. CDR3 sequence (DNA): TGTGCCAGCAACTACCTAAGAATCAGGGGGAGGTATGGCTACACCTTC. This codes for CASNYLRIRGRYGYTF.

The rearrangement joins TRBV30 to TRBJ1-2; tentative D call: TRBD1 (5 bases). Trimming took 2 bases from V and 4 from J, leaving 14 bases between them. This CDR3 comprises 14 residues. Germline V gene data show CDR1 as GTSNPN and CDR2 as SVGIG (reference sequence). The CDR3 sequence is CAWSPGASPYGYTF. CDR3 DNA: TGTGCCTGGAGTCCCGGGGCGTCCCCCTATGGCTACACCTTC.

The chain joins TRBV5-1 to TRBJ2-3; the D is unclear. Trimming took 0 bases from V and 3 from J, leaving 8 bases between them. CDR3 length: 14 residues. The germline V gene encodes CDR1 SGHRS and CDR2 YFSETQ. The CDR3 DNA follows: TGCGCCAGCAGCTTGGCCAAAATGACAGATACGCAGTATTTT. Amino acid sequence: CASSLAKMTDTQYF. The variable domain in full, completed from reference TRBV5-1 and TRBJ2-3, reads KAGVTQTPRYLIKTRGQQVTLSCSPISGHRSVSWYQQTPGQGLQFLFEYFSETQRNKGNFPGRFSGRQFSNSRSEMNVSTLELGDSALYLCASSLAKMTDTQYFGPGTRLTVL.

V and J are TRBV5-8 and TRBJ1-2; weak D call: TRBD1 (6 bases). Germline-derived CDR1 and CDR2 are SGHTS and YDEGEE. The V and J ends lost 4 bases and 7 bases respectively, with 14 bases between them. The CDR3 has 13 residues. In DNA, the CDR3 is TGTGCCAGCAGCCTATACAGGGCGGCTGGCTACACCTTC. As protein: CASSLYRAAGYTF.

The V and J genes are TRBV6-2 or TRBV6-3 and TRBJ2-7, with TRBD1 matching over 7 bases. The germline gives CDR1 MNHEY, CDR2 SVGEGT. This CDR3 spans 12 amino acids. Trimming took 7 bases from V and 7 from J; bases not matched to a gene: 7. The CDR3 loop is CASTDPTGEQYF. CDR3 sequence (DNA): TGTGCCAGCACCGATCCGACAGGGGAGCAGTACTTC.

A single count supports this clonotype. The J gene is TRBJ2-5, the V gene TRBV5-4; 9 bases line up with TRBD2. Germline V gene sequence: CDR1 SGHNT, CDR2 YYREEE (reference sequence). The V and J ends lost 7 bases and 2 bases, in that order; junction bases with no gene match: 9. CDR3 length equals 15 residues. This CDR3 reads CASRSGRGGQETQYF. The CDR3 DNA is TGTGCCAGCCGTTCTGGGCGGGGGGGTCAAGAGACCCAGTACTTC.